This note documents a single TCR beta chain sequence. What it binds is not known. Clones were sequenced by immunoSEQ multiplex PCR, and TCRdb holds only the in-frame ones, with some missing. The sample lists about 280,000 clones, more than 75% occurring once. This entry belongs to a study of cytomegalovirus exposure and HLA in healthy donors. General study results and limits: Within the approximately 110 validation repertoires, first-cohort TCR clusters tended to co-occur, according to a later analysis.

The ends lost 6 bases at V and 2 bases at J; junction bases unmatched: 4. This CDR3 has 13 amino acids. Germline CDR1 is SGHRS and CDR2 is YFSETQ. The sequenced sample was PBMCs. The TCR was taken from a young woman in good health and CMV-seronegative. The rearrangement joins TRBV5-1 to TRBJ2-5; TRBD2 agrees at 7 bases. CDR3 DNA: TGCGCCAGCACCGCGGGAGCGCAAGAGACCCAGTACTTC. It yields the protein CASTAGAQETQYF.